What follows is one T cell receptor (beta chain) and its context. The CDR3 sequence is 14 residues long. CDR1 and CDR2 (germline): SGHRS, YFSETQ. Trimming at V came to 4 bases and at J to 5 bases, leaving 7 bases not matched to a gene. Measured with immunoSEQ multiplex PCR; TCRdb has only the in-frame clones, and not every one. The table includes a few hundred thousand clones, around 84% detected once. These data are taken from a study of blood T cell repertoires in COVID-19. This clonotype originated in a woman aged 80 or older with active or convalescent COVID-19. This chain connects TRBV5-1 to TRBJ2-7; 9 nucleotides match TRBD1. Sequencing was carried out using peripheral blood. The CDR3 is CASSEGQGTHEQYF. CDR3 coding DNA: TGCGCCAGCAGCGAGGGACAGGGTACCCACGAGCAGTACTTC.